The 23 T cell receptor beta chains below come from one sample, sequenced in a study of breast tumors, draining lymph nodes, adjacent tissues. The lymph nodes were axillary draining lymph nodes from breast cancer patients. TCRdb passed the multiplex PCR reads through MiXCR, listing each CDR3 protein once. The table includes 83,000 or so distinct CDR3 sequences, roughly a fifth detected once. Sequenced input: axillary lymph node tissue. Receptor source: a female donor with breast cancer. Some clones in this sample may be carry-over from other donors' samples.

In this sample, this clonotype turned up many times. This chain links TRBV6-2 or TRBV6-3 with TRBJ2-3; 8 nucleotides match TRBD2. CDR1 MNHEY and CDR2 SVGEGT come from the germline V gene. V lost 8 bases to trimming and J lost 6 bases; unmatched junction nucleotides: 1. The CDR3 contains 11 residues. The DNA for the CDR3 is TGTGCCAGCTTAGCGGGGGATACGCAGTATTTT. Translating it yields CASLAGDTQYF.

This clonotype was seen ten or more times. The CDR3 reads CASSFTQDNEQFF. For the CDR3, the DNA is TGTGCCAGCAGTTTCACACAGGACAATGAGCAGTTCTTC. The chain links TRBV12-3 or TRBV12-4 to TRBJ2-1, with TRBD1 as a possible D gene (5 bases). This CDR3 region has 13 residues. The V and J ends lost 3 bases and 5 bases respectively, with 8 bases between them.

This clonotype came up a few times. The J gene is TRBJ1-6, the V gene TRBV30; the D gene is possibly TRBD1 (5 bases). The CDR3 spans 17 residues. Trimming removed 3 bases from V and 2 bases from J, with 17 bases in between. Per germline, CDR1 GTSNPN and CDR2 SVGIG (reference sequence). CDR3 region: CAWSAQWGLAYNSPLHF. The CDR3 region has the DNA TGTGCCTGGAGCGCACAATGGGGGTTGGCCTATAATTCACCCCTCCACTTT.

This clonotype appeared many times. V is TRBV7-8 and J is TRBJ2-1, with no clear D. This CDR3 has 17 residues. V was trimmed by 1 base and J by 2 bases, leaving 15 bases between them. Germline lookup yields CDR1 SGHVS and CDR2 FQNEAQ. The CDR3, as DNA: TGTGCCAGCAGCTTAGAAGGGCGGAACTCAGCCTACAATGAGCAGTTCTTC. As protein: CASSLEGRNSAYNEQFF.

This clonotype was detected ten times or more. J is TRBJ2-7 and V is TRBV20-1; D perhaps matches TRBD2 (5 bases). Trimming removed 3 bases from V and 0 bases from J, with 9 bases in between. In germline, CDR1 is DFQATT, CDR2 SNEGSKA (reference sequence). CDR3 length equals 13 residues. CDR3 protein: CSASTGDSYEQYF. DNA of the CDR3: TGCAGTGCTAGCACCGGGGACTCCTACGAGCAGTACTTC.

J is TRBJ2-1 and V is TRBV25-1; D perhaps matches TRBD2 (6 bases). There are 15 residues in the CDR3. CDR1 and CDR2 (germline): MGHDK, SYGVNS. Trimming cost V 8 bases and J 5 bases, with 19 bases left between them. CDR3 amino acids: CASGDPGGRNNEQFF. CDR3 sequence (DNA): TGTGCCAGCGGCGACCCAGGAGGGAGGAACAATGAGCAGTTCTTC.

This clonotype was seen ten or more times. The chain combines TRBV20-1 with TRBJ2-7; no clear D. This CDR3 comprises 11 residues. CDR1 and CDR2 (germline): DFQATT, SNEGSKA (reference sequence). Trimming removed 5 bases at V and 0 bases at J, with 5 bases between. Written as DNA, the CDR3 is TGCAGTGCTGACTTCTCCTACGAGCAGTACTTC. Translated: CSADFSYEQYF.

This clonotype was observed a handful of times. A clone one base away is much larger, so this may be a read error. This chain links TRBV7-2 with TRBJ2-1; the D gene is possibly TRBD2 (5 bases). The ends were cut back, 5 bases at V and 10 bases at J, with 18 bases in the middle. The CDR3 is 14 amino acids. CDR1 SGHTA and CDR2 FQGNSA come from the germline V gene. CDR3 region: CASSQVASQREQFF. For the CDR3, the DNA is TGTGCCAGCAGCCAGGTAGCGTCCCAACGAGAGCAGTTCTTC. Together with reference TRBV7-2 and TRBJ2-1, the CDR3 gives the full variable domain: GAGVSQSPSNKVTEKGKDVELRCDPISGHTALYWYRQSLGQGLEFLIYFQGNSAPDKSGLPSDRFSAERTGGSVSTLTIQRTQQEDSAVYLCASSQVASQREQFFGPGTRLTVL.

This clonotype showed up just a few times. V and J are TRBV6-1 and TRBJ1-4; D is possibly TRBD1 (5 bases). The CDR3 runs to 12 residues. Trimming removed 2 bases at V and 7 bases at J, with 5 bases between. CDR1 MNHNS and CDR2 SASEGT come from the germline V gene. The CDR3 loop is CASSEQGEKLFF. The CDR3 DNA sequence: TGTGCCAGCAGTGAACAGGGTGAAAAACTGTTTTTT.

This clonotype appeared many times. The rearrangement links TRBV6-6 to TRBJ1-5; unclear D gene. V lost 2 bases and J 5 bases, leaving 4 bases between the germline ends. Germline V CDR1 and CDR2: MNHNY, SVGAGI (reference sequence). The CDR3 length is 12 residues. Here the CDR3 reads CASSYGDQPQHF. CDR3 coding DNA: TGTGCCAGCAGTTACGGGGATCAGCCCCAGCATTTT.

Only a few counts were recorded for this clonotype. The chain recombines TRBV28 with TRBJ1-2; 9 bases line up with TRBD1. CDR3 length: 16 residues. Per the germline V gene, CDR1 is MDHEN and CDR2 is SYDVKM. Trimming took 6 bases from V and 1 from J; bases not matched to a gene: 9. The DNA of the CDR3 is TGTGCCAGCAGCTCGGGACAGGGCAACTTTAACTATGGCTACACCTTC. Residues: CASSSGQGNFNYGYTF.

About this clonotype itself: A much bigger clone sits one base away, suggesting this may be a read error. V usage is TRBV19 and J usage is TRBJ2-1, with D hard to call. CDR1 LNHDA and CDR2 SQIVND come from the germline V gene (reference sequence). Trimming took off 5 bases at V and 2 bases at J, with 13 bases between the two ends. The CDR3 has 15 residues. The CDR3 bases are TGTGCCAGTAGTTCCTCGCCGCGTCCCTACAATGAGCAGTTCTTC. Protein: CASSSSPRPYNEQFF. The full variable domain, in which reference TRBV19 and TRBJ2-1 provide the parts outside the CDR3, is DGGITQSPKYLFRKEGQNVTLSCEQNLNHDAMYWYRQDPGQGLRLIYYSQIVNDFQKGDIAEGYSVSREKKESFPLTVTSAQKNPTAFYLCASSSSPRPYNEQFFGPGTRLTVL.

This clonotype was picked up many times. The V gene is TRBV6-9, the J gene TRBJ2-7; no clear D gene. CDR3 size: 13 residues. V was clipped by 3 bases and J by 3 bases, with 9 bases between them. Germline CDR1 MNHGY, CDR2 SVAAGI. The CDR3 DNA sequence: TGTGCCAGCAGTTACATCCCCGTCTACGAGCAGTACTTC. Protein product: CASSYIPVYEQYF.

With regard to this clonotype: One base away lies a much larger clone, so this may be a sequencing read error. V gene TRBV5-1 combines with J gene TRBJ1-4; the D is unclear. This CDR3 has 14 amino acids. Per the germline V gene, CDR1 is SGHRS and CDR2 is YFSETQ. The DNA for the CDR3 is TGCGCCAGCAACTTGGGCGGAGTTAATGAAAAACTGTTTTTT. Translation gives CASNLGGVNEKLFF.

This clonotype was seen just once. A much more abundant neighbour one base away suggests this may be a read error. V usage is TRBV5-8 and J usage is TRBJ1-2, with D maybe TRBD1 (5 bases). CDR1 and CDR2 from the germline V gene are SGHTS and YDEGEE. CDR3 length: 12 residues. CDR3 nucleotide sequence: TGTGCCAGGAGCTTGACGGGGCGGGGCTACACCTTC. The encoded protein is CARSLTGRGYTF.

Comment on this clonotype: A read error may explain this, as a much larger clone is one base away. The rearrangement joins TRBV7-3 to TRBJ2-1; no reliable D call. The CDR3 runs to 13 residues. Germline V gene data show CDR1 as SGHTA and CDR2 as FQGTGA. The CDR3, as DNA: TGTGCCAGCAGCTCCTCGACCTACACTGAGCAGTTCTTC. It codes for CASSSSTYTEQFF.

This clonotype has a count of ten or more. The gene calls are TRBV24-1 and TRBJ2-2, with D perhaps TRBD1 (5 bases). The CDR3 covers 15 residues. Trimming left V 3 bases short and J 2 bases short, with 9 bases between. The V gene's germline CDR1 is KGHDR and CDR2 SFDVKD. CDR3 sequence: CATSDRTLNTGELFF. In nucleotides, the CDR3 is TGTGCCACCAGTGATCGGACACTAAACACCGGGGAGCTGTTTTTT.

This clonotype was recorded many times. J is TRBJ2-2 and V is TRBV6-5; a weak D match, TRBD1 (5 bases). The CDR3 loop spans 13 amino acids. Trimming cost V 2 bases and J 6 bases, with 7 bases left between them. Germline CDR1 is MNHEY and CDR2 is SVGAGI. The CDR3 is CASSYRGSGELFF. DNA of the CDR3: TGTGCCAGCAGTTACAGGGGTTCCGGGGAGCTGTTTTTT.

A word on this clonotype: At one boundary the junction diverges from the germline segment, which might be a read error. The chain uses TRBV30 and TRBJ2-1; D unresolved. This CDR3 spans 14 amino acids. Per germline, CDR1 GTSNPN and CDR2 SVGIG (reference sequence). In DNA form, the CDR3 reads TGTGCCTGGAGTGATCCGAGATTCCACAATGGGCAGTTCTTC. Its translation: CAWSDPRFHNGQFF.

This sequence joins TRBV27 and TRBJ2-3; D gene ambiguous. V was clipped by 3 bases and J by 4 bases, with 11 bases between them. Germline V lookup: CDR1 MNHEY, CDR2 SMNVEV (reference sequence). The CDR3 sequence is 14 residues long. The CDR3 sequence is CASSLGFLADTQYF. CDR3 nucleotide sequence: TGTGCCAGCAGTTTGGGATTTCTTGCAGATACGCAGTATTTT.

This clonotype was counted at least ten times. The V and J genes are TRBV7-2 and TRBJ2-2; the match to TRBD1 covers 7 bases. Germline V gene lookup returns CDR1 SGHTA and CDR2 FQGNSA. The CDR3 is 13 amino acids. V gave up 8 bases and J gave up 6 bases; unmatched junction bases: 6. In DNA form, the CDR3 reads TGTGCCAGCGGCAGGGGGTGGGCCGGGGAGCTGTTTTTT. Amino acid sequence: CASGRGWAGELFF.

This chain joins TRBV6-2 or TRBV6-3 and TRBJ2-2; TRBD2 is a possible D gene (6 bases). The CDR3 runs to 14 residues. Trimming removed 5 bases from V and 5 bases from J, with 12 bases in between. CDR1 MNHEY and CDR2 SVGEGT come from the germline V gene. The CDR3 sequence: CASSQLAGTGELFF. CDR3 in DNA: TGTGCCAGCAGTCAACTAGCAGGTACCGGGGAGCTGTTTTTT.

This clonotype came up many times. The gene calls are TRBV20-1 and TRBJ2-3, with D tentatively TRBD2 (6 bases). The CDR3 runs to 13 residues. Trimming stripped 0 bases from V and 4 bases from J, with 8 bases between. Germline V CDR1 and CDR2: DFQATT, SNEGSKA (reference sequence). CDR3 bases: TGCAGTGCTAGAGATCGCGGGGCAGATACGCAGTATTTT. Translated, it gives CSARDRGADTQYF.